Reported below is one TCR beta chain. This sample is part of a study of blood T cell repertoires in COVID-19. The overall study: The United States, Italy and Spain were the sources of the acute and convalescent COVID-19 samples. Nucleic acid was either cDNA or gDNA, and it came from T cells, B-cell-depleted T cells, or PBMCs.

CDR3 length: 12 amino acids. From germline, CDR1 is GTSNPN and CDR2 SVGIG (reference sequence). With 4 bases removed from V and 1 base from J, the gap between germline ends came to 7 bases. Per the study methods: Amplification of reference gene primers was used by the study to estimate nucleated cell counts. Measured with immunoSEQ multiplex PCR; TCRdb has only the in-frame clones, and not every one. For V, J and clone size, that table is used; D and trimming come from the DNA. The sample shows 55,000 to 65,000 clones, around 86% of them seen only once. The sequenced sample was peripheral blood. This TCR was sampled from a human donor in a cohort sampled during active COVID-19. The chain couples TRBV30 to TRBJ1-1; D gene ambiguous. DNA of the CDR3: TGTGCCTGGACACAGACGAACACTGAAGCTTTCTTT. Residues: CAWTQTNTEAFF. The full variable domain, in which reference TRBV30 and TRBJ1-1 provide the parts outside the CDR3, is SQTIHQWPATLVQPVGSPLSLECTVEGTSNPNLYWYRQAAGRGLQLLFYSVGIGQISSEVPQNLSASRPQDRQFILSSKKLLLSDSGFYLCAWTQTNTEAFFGQGTRLTVV.